This T cell receptor beta chain was recovered during a study of blood T cells in healthy people across ages. Combining a sample-barcoded 5' primer with a J-beta primer mix, a second PCR ran for 7 to 11 cycles. TCRdb passed the 5' RACE reads through MiXCR, listing each CDR3 protein once. The sample lists about 730,000 distinct CDR3 sequences, around 46% occurring once. There are a few counts of this clonotype. Sequencing was performed on blood. The TCR sequence derives from a woman in her fifties or sixties in good health.

The CDR3 DNA sequence: TGTGCCAGCAGCCAAGACTTGGACGAGCAGTACTTC. This sequence encodes CASSQDLDEQYF. The chain employs TRBV3-1 and TRBJ2-7, with D uncertain. Germline V gives CDR1 LGHDT, CDR2 YNNKEL (reference sequence). Trimming took 0 bases from V and 5 from J, leaving 5 bases between them. The CDR3 is 12 residues long.